What follows is one TCR beta chain and its context. The CDR3 covers 14 residues. The V and J ends lost 10 bases and 5 bases respectively, with 18 bases between them. CDR1 and CDR2 from the germline V gene are MNHEY and SVGAGI. This sample is part of a study of blood T cell repertoires in COVID-19. Study processing details: Reference gene primer amplification yielded estimated nucleated cell counts. Generated by immunoSEQ multiplex PCR, the TCRdb table keeps only in-frame clones and is missing some. V, J and clone size are those of that table, while D and trimming were read from the DNA. The sample holds about 120,000 clones, around 81% seen once.

V is TRBV6-5 and J is TRBJ2-1; maybe TRBD2 (6 bases). This clonotype originated in a man in his sixties or seventies with acute or convalescent COVID-19. The sequencing input was peripheral blood. The CDR3 DNA reads TGTGCCACCCCCAGGGAACTAGCAAACAATGAGCAGTTCTTC. It translates to CATPRELANNEQFF.